The 2 T cell receptor beta chains given below trace back to one sample, sequenced in a study of blood T cell repertoires in COVID-19. Method: immunoSEQ multiplex PCR; TCRdb's copy keeps in-frame clones and lacks some. The sample includes about 180,000 clones, 75% to 90% of them seen just once. Sequenced sample: peripheral blood. The receptor set was obtained from a woman aged 70-85 years with COVID-19, enrolled during active disease.

This clone has just one count. The chain couples TRBV7-2 to TRBJ1-1; D is uncertain. Trimming took off 1 base at V and 10 bases at J, with 19 bases between the two ends. The CDR3 is made up of 15 amino acids. Per germline, CDR1 SGHTA and CDR2 FQGNSA. The CDR3 nucleotides read TGTGCCAGCAGCTTAGAGGCGACATCGATCTATGGAGCTTTCTTT. It specifies CASSLEATSIYGAFF.

This chain links TRBV2 with TRBJ2-7, with 9 nucleotides matching TRBD1. The ends lost 1 base at V and 13 bases at J; junction bases unmatched: 5. Germline V gives CDR1 SNHLY, CDR2 FYNNEI. This CDR3 spans 12 amino acids. The CDR3 spells CASSEGGDREYF. The CDR3 DNA reads as TGTGCCAGCAGTGAAGGGGGGGACAGGGAATACTTC.